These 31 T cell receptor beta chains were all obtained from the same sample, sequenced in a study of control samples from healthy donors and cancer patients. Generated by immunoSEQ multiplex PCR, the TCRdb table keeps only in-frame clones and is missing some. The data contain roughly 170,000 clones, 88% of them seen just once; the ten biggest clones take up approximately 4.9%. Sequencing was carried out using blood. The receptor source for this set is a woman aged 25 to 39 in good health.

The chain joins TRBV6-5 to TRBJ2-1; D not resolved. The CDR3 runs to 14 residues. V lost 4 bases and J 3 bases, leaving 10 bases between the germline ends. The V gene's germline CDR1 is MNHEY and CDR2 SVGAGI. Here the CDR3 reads CASSFLALYNEQFF. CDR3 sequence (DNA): TGTGCCAGCAGTTTCTTAGCCCTCTACAATGAGCAGTTCTTC.

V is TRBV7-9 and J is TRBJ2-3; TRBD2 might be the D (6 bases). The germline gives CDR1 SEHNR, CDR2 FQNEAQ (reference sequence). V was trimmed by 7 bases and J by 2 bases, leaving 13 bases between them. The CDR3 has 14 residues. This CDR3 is CASTPRGPTDTQYF. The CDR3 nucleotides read TGTGCCAGCACCCCGCGGGGACCCACAGATACGCAGTATTTT.

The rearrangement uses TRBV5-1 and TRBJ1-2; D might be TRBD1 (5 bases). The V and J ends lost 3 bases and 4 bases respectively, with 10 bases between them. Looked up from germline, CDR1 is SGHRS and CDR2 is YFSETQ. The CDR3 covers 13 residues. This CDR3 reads CASSSGQIYGYTF. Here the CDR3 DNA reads TGCGCCAGCAGCTCCGGACAAATCTATGGCTACACCTTC.

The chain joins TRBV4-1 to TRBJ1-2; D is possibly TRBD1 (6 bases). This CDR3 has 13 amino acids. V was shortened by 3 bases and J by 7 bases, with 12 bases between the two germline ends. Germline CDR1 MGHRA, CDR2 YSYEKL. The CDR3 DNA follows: TGCGCCAGCAGCCAGGCACAGGGATTTGGCTACACCTTC. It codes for CASSQAQGFGYTF.

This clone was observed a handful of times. In DNA form, the CDR3 reads TGTGCCACCAGTGATTTGCAATTTGCCGGAGTAGATACGCAGTATTTT. Translated: CATSDLQFAGVDTQYF. This chain uses TRBV24-1 with TRBJ2-3, with D unclear. The CDR3 contains 16 residues. Trimming took 0 bases from V and 5 from J, leaving 14 bases between them. From germline, CDR1 is KGHDR and CDR2 SFDVKD.

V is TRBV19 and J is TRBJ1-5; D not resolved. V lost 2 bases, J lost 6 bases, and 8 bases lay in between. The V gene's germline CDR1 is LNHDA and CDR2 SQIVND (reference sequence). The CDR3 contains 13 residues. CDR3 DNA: TGTGCCAGTAGTATACGGCTGCGTCAGCCCCAGCATTTT. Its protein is CASSIRLRQPQHF. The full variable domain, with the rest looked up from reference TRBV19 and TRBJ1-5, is DGGITQSPKYLFRKEGQNVTLSCEQNLNHDAMYWYRQDPGQGLRLIYYSQIVNDFQKGDIAEGYSVSREKKESFPLTVTSAQKNPTAFYLCASSIRLRQPQHFGDGTRLSIL.

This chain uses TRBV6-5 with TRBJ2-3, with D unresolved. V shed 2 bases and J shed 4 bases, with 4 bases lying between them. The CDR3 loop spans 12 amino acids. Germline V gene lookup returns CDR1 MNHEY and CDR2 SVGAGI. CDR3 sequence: CASSYGPDTQYF. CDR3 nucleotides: TGTGCCAGCAGTTACGGACCAGATACGCAGTATTTT.

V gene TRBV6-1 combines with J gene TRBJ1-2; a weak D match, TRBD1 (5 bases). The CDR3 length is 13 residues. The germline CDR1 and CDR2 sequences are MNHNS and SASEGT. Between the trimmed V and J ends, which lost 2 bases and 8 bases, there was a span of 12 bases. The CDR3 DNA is TGTGCCAGCAGTGAAAGGGGAATCGACGGCTACACCTTC. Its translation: CASSERGIDGYTF.

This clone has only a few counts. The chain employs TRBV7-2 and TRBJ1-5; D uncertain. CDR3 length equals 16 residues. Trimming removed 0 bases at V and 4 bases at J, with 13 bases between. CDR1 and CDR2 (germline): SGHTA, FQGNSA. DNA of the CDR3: TGTGCCAGCAGCTTAGCTCTGGGCGGAGAAAATCAGCCCCAGCATTTT. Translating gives CASSLALGGENQPQHF.

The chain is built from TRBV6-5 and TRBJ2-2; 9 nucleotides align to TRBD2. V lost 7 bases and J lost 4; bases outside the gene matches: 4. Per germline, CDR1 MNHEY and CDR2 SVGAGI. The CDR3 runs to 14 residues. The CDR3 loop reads CASKAGGPTGELFF. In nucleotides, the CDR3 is TGTGCCAGCAAAGCGGGGGGCCCCACCGGGGAGCTGTTTTTT.

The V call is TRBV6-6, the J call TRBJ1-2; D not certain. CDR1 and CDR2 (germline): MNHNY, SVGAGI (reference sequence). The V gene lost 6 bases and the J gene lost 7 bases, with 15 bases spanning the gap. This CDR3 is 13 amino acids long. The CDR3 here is CASSTNNGGGYTF. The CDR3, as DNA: TGTGCCAGCAGCACGAACAACGGAGGTGGCTACACCTTC.

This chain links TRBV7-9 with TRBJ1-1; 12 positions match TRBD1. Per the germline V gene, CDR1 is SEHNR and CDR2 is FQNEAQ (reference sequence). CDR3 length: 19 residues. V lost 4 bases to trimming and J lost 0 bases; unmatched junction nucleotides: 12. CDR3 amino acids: CASSSFGDRGRGVNTEAFF. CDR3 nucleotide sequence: TGTGCCAGCAGCTCATTCGGGGACAGGGGGCGAGGAGTGAACACTGAAGCTTTCTTT.

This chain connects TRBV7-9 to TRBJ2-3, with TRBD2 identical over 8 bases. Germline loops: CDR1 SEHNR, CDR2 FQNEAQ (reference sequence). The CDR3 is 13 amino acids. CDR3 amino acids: CAGWAGGTDTQYF. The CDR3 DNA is TGTGCAGGGTGGGCGGGAGGAACAGATACGCAGTATTTT. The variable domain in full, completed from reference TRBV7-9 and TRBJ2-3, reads DTGVSQNPRHKITKRGQNVTFRCDPISEHNRLYWYRQTLGQGPEFLTYFQNEAQLEKSRLLSDRFSAERPKGSFSTLEIQRTEQGDSAMYLCAGWAGGTDTQYFGPGTRLTVL.

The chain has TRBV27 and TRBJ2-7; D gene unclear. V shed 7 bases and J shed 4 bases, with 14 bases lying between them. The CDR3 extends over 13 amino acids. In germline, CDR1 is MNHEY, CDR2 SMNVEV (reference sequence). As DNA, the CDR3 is TGTGCCAGCACAAACCCAACAACTTACGAGCAGTACTTC. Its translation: CASTNPTTYEQYF.

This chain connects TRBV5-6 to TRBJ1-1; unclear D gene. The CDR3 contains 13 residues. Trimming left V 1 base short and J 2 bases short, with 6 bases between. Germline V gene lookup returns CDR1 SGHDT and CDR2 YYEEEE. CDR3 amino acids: CASSLFSNTEAFF. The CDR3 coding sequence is TGTGCCAGCAGCTTGTTTTCCAACACTGAAGCTTTCTTT.

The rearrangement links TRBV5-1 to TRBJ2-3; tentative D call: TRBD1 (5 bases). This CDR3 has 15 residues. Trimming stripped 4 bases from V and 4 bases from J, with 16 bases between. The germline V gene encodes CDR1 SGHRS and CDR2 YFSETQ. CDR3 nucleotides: TGCGCCAGCAGCGCCTGGGGCGCCGGGTCAGATACGCAGTATTTT. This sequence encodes CASSAWGAGSDTQYF.

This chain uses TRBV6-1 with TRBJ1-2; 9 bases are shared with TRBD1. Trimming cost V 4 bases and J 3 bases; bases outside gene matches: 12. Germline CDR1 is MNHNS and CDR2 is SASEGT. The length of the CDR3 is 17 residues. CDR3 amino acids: CASSGVDRGGSDYGYTF. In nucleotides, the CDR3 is TGTGCCAGCAGTGGAGTGGACAGGGGAGGTTCGGACTATGGCTACACCTTC.

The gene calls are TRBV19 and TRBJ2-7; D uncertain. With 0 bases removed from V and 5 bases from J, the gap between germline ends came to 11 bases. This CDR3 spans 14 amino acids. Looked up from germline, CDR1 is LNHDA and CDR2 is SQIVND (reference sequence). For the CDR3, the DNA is TGTGCCAGTAGTATAGACCCAGGTTCCCACGAGCAGTACTTC. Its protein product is CASSIDPGSHEQYF.

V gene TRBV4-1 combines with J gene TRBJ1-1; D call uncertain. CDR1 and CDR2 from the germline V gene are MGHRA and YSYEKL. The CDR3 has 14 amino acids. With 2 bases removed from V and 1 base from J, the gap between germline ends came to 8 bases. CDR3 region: CASSQYTRNTEAFF. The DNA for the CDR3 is TGCGCCAGCAGCCAATATACCAGGAACACTGAAGCTTTCTTT.

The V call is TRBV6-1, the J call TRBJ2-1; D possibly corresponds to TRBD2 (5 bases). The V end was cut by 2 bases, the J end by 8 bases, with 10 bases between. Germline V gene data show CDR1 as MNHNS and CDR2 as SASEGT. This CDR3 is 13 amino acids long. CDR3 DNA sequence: TGTGCCAGCAGTGAACAAGTGAGGGATGAGCAGTTCTTC. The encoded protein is CASSEQVRDEQFF.

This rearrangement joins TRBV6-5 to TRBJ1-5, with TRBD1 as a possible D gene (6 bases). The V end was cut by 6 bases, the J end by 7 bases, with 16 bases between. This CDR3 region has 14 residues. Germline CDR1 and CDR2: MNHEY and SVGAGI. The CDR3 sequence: CASSPGGGWQPQHF. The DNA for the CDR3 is TGTGCCAGCAGCCCGGGGGGGGGCTGGCAGCCCCAGCATTTT.

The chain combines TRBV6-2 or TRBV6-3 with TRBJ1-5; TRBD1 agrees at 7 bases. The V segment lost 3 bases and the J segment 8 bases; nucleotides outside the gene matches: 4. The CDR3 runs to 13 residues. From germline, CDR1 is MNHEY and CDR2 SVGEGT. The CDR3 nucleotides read TGTGCCAGCAGTTATAGACAGGGAAAGCCCCAGCATTTT. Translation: CASSYRQGKPQHF.

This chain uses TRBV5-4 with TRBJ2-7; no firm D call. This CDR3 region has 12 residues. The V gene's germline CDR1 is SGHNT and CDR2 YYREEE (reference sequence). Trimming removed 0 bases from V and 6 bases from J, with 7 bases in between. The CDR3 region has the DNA TGTGCCAGCAGCTTGGCCCCGACCGAGCAGTACTTC. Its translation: CASSLAPTEQYF.

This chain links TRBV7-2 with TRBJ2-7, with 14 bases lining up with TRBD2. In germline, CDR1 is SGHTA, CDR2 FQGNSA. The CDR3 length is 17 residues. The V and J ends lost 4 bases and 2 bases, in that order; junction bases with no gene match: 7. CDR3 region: CASSSRLAGGRAYEQYF. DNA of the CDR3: TGTGCCAGCAGCTCGAGACTAGCGGGAGGGCGCGCCTACGAGCAGTACTTC.

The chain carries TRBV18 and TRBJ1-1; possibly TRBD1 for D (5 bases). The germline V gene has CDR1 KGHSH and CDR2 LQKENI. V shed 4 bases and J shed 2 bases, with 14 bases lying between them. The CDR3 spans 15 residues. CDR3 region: CASSLTGTVNTEAFF. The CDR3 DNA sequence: TGTGCCAGCTCACTCACCGGGACGGTCAACACTGAAGCTTTCTTT.

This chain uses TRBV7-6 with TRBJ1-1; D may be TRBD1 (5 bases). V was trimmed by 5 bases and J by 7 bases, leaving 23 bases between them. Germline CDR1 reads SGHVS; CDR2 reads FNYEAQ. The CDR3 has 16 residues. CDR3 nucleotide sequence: TGTGCCAGCAGCATTGGGGTTGGGCCAGGGATGAGTGAAGCTTTCTTT. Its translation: CASSIGVGPGMSEAFF.

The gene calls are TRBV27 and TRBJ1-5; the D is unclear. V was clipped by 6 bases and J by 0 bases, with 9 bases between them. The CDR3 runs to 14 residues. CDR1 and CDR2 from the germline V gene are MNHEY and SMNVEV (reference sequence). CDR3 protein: CASSQRGSNQPQHF. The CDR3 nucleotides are TGTGCCAGCAGCCAGCGGGGTAGCAATCAGCCCCAGCATTTT.

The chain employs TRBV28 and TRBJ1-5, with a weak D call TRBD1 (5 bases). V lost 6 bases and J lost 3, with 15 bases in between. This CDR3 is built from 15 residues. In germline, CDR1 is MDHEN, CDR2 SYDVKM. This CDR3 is CASSLSWGVNQPQHF. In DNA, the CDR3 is TGTGCCAGCAGCCTCAGTTGGGGGGTCAATCAGCCCCAGCATTTT.

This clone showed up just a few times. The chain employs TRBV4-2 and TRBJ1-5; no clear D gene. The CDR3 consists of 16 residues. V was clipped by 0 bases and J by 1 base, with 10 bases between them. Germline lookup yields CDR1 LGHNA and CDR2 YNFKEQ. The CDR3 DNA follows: TGTGCCAGCAGCCAAGATCGGGGTTGGAGCAATCAGCCCCAGCATTTT. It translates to CASSQDRGWSNQPQHF.

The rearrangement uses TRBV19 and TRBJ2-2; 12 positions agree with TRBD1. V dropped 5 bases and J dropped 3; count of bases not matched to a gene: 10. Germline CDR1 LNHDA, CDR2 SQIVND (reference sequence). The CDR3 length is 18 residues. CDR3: CASSGGTGGQSYTGELFF. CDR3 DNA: TGTGCCAGTAGTGGGGGGACAGGGGGCCAATCTTACACCGGGGAGCTGTTTTTT.

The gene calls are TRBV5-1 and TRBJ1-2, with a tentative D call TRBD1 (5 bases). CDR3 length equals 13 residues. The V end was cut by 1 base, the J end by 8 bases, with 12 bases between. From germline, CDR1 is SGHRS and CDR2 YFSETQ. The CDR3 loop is CASSLNPGSGYTF. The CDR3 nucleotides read TGCGCCAGCAGCTTGAACCCAGGGAGCGGCTACACCTTC.